Listed below are T cell receptor beta chains from one sample, sequenced in a study of cytomegalovirus exposure and HLA in healthy donors. Measured with immunoSEQ multiplex PCR; TCRdb has only the in-frame clones, and not every one. The table lists 150,000 to 170,000 clones, roughly three quarters of them singletons. Sample: PBMCs. These receptors all come from a man aged 25 to 45 in good health and CMV-seropositive. The CDR3 runs from the conserved cysteine through the conserved F or W. The D gene is left open where the match is weak. Some rows have no size entry. The others give once, few or many, or a class for an expanded clone.

>TRBJ2-2|.|TRBV2|many
CASSYDRTNTGELFF
TGTGCCAGCAGTTATGACAGGACTAACACCGGGGAGCTGTTTTTT
>TRBJ1-2|.|TRBV28|.
CASSSGQIYGYTF
TGTGCCAGCAGTTCAGGACAGATCTATGGCTACACCTTC
>TRBJ1-2|.|TRBV7-2|.
CASSLTLRTADGYTF
TGTGCCAGCAGCCTCACTCTTCGGACAGCGGACGGCTACACCTTC
>TRBJ2-7|TRBD2|TRBV19|.
CASSTYLADAYEQYF
TGTGCCAGTAGTACCTATCTAGCGGACGCCTACGAGCAGTACTTC
>TRBJ2-1|TRBD2|TRBV7-9|few
CSSSLGGLAGVLRDNEQFF
TGTTCCAGCAGCTTAGGGGGGCTAGCGGGAGTCCTTCGCGACAATGAGCAGTTCTTC
>TRBJ1-1|TRBD1|TRBV7-9|.
CASSRDSNTEAFF
TGTGCCAGCAGCCGGGACAGTAACACTGAAGCTTTCTTT
>TRBJ2-3|TRBD2|TRBV4-2|.
CASSPENRWTSGIDTQYF
TGTGCCAGCAGCCCGGAAAACAGGTGGACTAGCGGGATAGATACGCAGTATTTT
>TRBJ2-7|.|TRBV27|.
CASSLQGISYEQYF
TGTGCCAGCAGTTTACAGGGAATTTCCTACGAGCAGTACTTC
>TRBJ2-5|.|TRBV25-1|.
CASSPGEFAQETQYF
TGTGCCAGCAGCCCTGGGGAGTTTGCCCAAGAGACCCAGTACTTC
>TRBJ2-1|TRBD2|TRBV5-5|.
CASSLGTSGYNEQFF
TGTGCCAGCAGCTTAGGGACTAGCGGATACAATGAGCAGTTCTTC
>TRBJ2-3|.|TRBV5-4|.
CASSLQAGYTDTQYF
TGTGCCAGCAGCTTGCAGGCAGGGTACACAGATACGCAGTATTTT
>TRBJ1-4|.|TRBV28|.
CASSSGAGGEKLFF
TGTGCCAGCAGCTCAGGGGCGGGAGGTGAAAAACTGTTTTTT
>TRBJ1-1|TRBD1|TRBV5-1|.
CASSLQGAEAFF
TGCGCCAGCAGCCTTCAGGGGGCTGAAGCTTTCTTT
>TRBJ2-1|.|TRBV7-9|.
CASRFSESYNEQFF
TGTGCCAGCAGGTTTAGCGAGTCCTACAATGAGCAGTTCTTC
>TRBJ2-2|.|TRBV6-4|.
CASSDRGGDWNGELFF
TGTGCCAGCAGTGACAGGGGTGGGGATTGGAACGGGGAGCTGTTTTTT
>TRBJ2-3|TRBD2|TRBV5-4|.
CASPSLPGLVSSDTQYF
TGTGCCAGCCCCAGTTTGCCGGGACTAGTCTCCTCAGATACGCAGTATTTT
>TRBJ1-1|.|TRBV15|.
CATSRANPTEAFF
TGTGCCACCAGCAGAGCTAATCCGACTGAAGCTTTCTTT
>TRBJ1-5|.|TRBV19|.
CASQRQNQPQHF
TGTGCCAGTCAGAGGCAGAATCAGCCCCAGCATTTT
>TRBJ1-1|.|TRBV29-1|.
CSAQGLGTEAFF
TGCAGCGCCCAGGGACTTGGCACTGAAGCTTTCTTT
>TRBJ2-7|TRBD1|TRBV28|.
CASSGPDRDYEQYF
TGTGCCAGCAGTGGGCCGGACAGGGATTACGAGCAGTACTTC
>TRBJ2-7|TRBD1|TRBV7-2|.
CASSKRQGGDYEQYF
TGTGCCAGCAGCAAGAGACAGGGTGGGGACTACGAGCAGTACTTC
>TRBJ2-7|TRBD1|TRBV6-1|.
CASSELTGEFGEQYF
TGTGCCAGCAGTGAACTAACAGGGGAGTTCGGCGAGCAGTACTTC